This TCR beta chain comes out of a study of shared clonotypes between healthy human individuals. Overall study context: The plates for each donor numbered three CD4 naive, three CD4 memory, two CD8 naive and one CD8 memory.

Germline values: CDR1 MNHEY, CDR2 SMNVEV (reference sequence). The CDR3 totals 13 residues. V was shortened by 1 base and J by 3 bases, with 6 bases between the two germline ends. At a deep level, the assay was run. Assay: immunoSEQ multiplex PCR; the TCRdb copy retains only in-frame clones and omits some. The repertoire consists of 780,000 or so clones, with over 60% occurring once and the leading ten covering approximately 2%. The source material was memory CD4+ T cells sorted from blood. Noted subset: CD45RA-negative fraction. The origin of this receptor is a woman in her 30s in good health. The V gene is TRBV27, the J gene TRBJ1-1; D ambiguous. The CDR3 loop reads CASSLWDHTEAFF. CDR3 coding DNA: TGTGCCAGCAGTTTATGGGATCACACTGAAGCTTTCTTT.